This T cell receptor (beta chain) is from a study of cytomegalovirus exposure and HLA in healthy donors listed by TCRdb under 2017. Looking at the study overall: In an earlier analysis of 587 of the donors, around 290 Gb of sequence data and 90 million to 120 million unique TCR beta sequences from about 180 million T cells were reported. The study was designed to test whether signatures of past pathogen exposure could be identified by cataloging public T cell receptors. An earlier analysis of about 600 of the donors used high-throughput TCR beta sequencing to judge whether each TCR beta V gene segment behaved as functional or pseudogenic. Among the roughly 400 genotyped donors, approximately 77% belonged to the genetic ancestry cluster associated with self-reported Caucasian donors. Alongside the repertoire data, information on donor age, sex, ethnicity and CMV serostatus was compiled. Roughly 300 gigabases of sequencing data and approximately 85 million unique TCR sequences were included in an early release covering around 650 HLA-typed donors. Rather than using new phenotypic data, the later analysis identified candidate immune exposures from TCR beta sequences and from how often those sequences occurred across donors. All discovery cohort repertoires had been generated using a single sequencing platform. HLA typing covered class I and class II loci at four-digit resolution. The study combined high-throughput TCR immunosequencing, statistical association of individual TCRs with disease status, and machine learning to predict cytomegalovirus infection status. Besides the first cohort of 550 to 750 subjects, a separate validation cohort made up of around 120 different subjects was used. The study used immunosequencing to profile the T cell repertoires of approximately 640 subjects and linked those repertoires to cytomegalovirus serostatus. A later genetic analysis used genome-wide SNP genotypes for 398 of the 666 donors, treating that subset as a discovery cohort. The number of typed donors differed by locus: 629-630 for A, B, C, DRB1 and DQB1; roughly 510 for DQA1; approximately 600 for DPA1; and 400 to 480 for DPB1. Because of strong linkage in the cohort, four or five DR-DQ haplotypes were treated as single units for association and clustering. A later analysis re-analyzed previously published TCR beta repertoires from about 730 donors and added high-resolution HLA genotyping to study TCR occurrence patterns. On average, over 200,000 unique TCR beta nucleotide sequences were sequenced per donor among a few hundred genotyped donors of the cohort, with roughly 18% of those sequences being non-productive. Study-wide conclusions, independent of this receptor: According to the authors, the approach could potentially be generalized to other disease states and immunological phenotypes. Roughly uniform sequencing depth across donors was assumed in presence/absence analyses, although this assumption may not hold. When HLA alleles, especially DR and DQ, strongly co-occurred, TCR associations were difficult to assign to individual alleles. In an earlier analysis of about 600 of the donors, most TCR beta V segments appeared in productive rearrangements about 90% or about 30% of the time, broadly matching IMGT annotations. Across donors, most TCR sequences were observed very rarely, whereas some public TCRs were present in many individuals. Linkage disequilibrium might explain the correlated functional status among segregating V segments, but an unknown experimental factor could not be ruled out. For the cohort, immune exposure information was limited to CMV serostatus. The earlier analysis of approximately 540 of the donors excluded about 16 rarely observed V segments, including chromosome 9 orphons, because counts were too low. Compared with the approximately 600-donor mean, donors in an Asian-associated ancestry cluster had fewer N-insertions in productive TCRs, according to a later genetic analysis. The classifier was reported to diagnose cytomegalovirus status with high specificity and sensitivity in both the original and validation cohorts. A later analysis reported that several top co-occurrence clusters appeared linked to parvovirus B19, influenza, CMV and Epstein-Barr virus. The study listed over 150 TCR beta chains as associated with cytomegalovirus. Compared with equally common non-associated chains, HLA-associated TCR beta chains in a later analysis were more clonally expanded and had lower generation probabilities. In vitro tests confirmed that a few of the cytomegalovirus-associated TCR beta chains recognize cytomegalovirus antigens. Because HLA typing was missing for some donors at each locus, association tests included only the typed subset. The cohort was sequenced for TCR beta chains only, and without alpha or paired-chain data the features that could be detected were limited. A later analysis found that most CMV-associated TCR beta chains appeared HLA-restricted, with HLA associations seemingly driven largely by CMV exposure. The sequencing pipeline was judged likely to have produced a cluster of highly shared sequence variants as a technical artifact. In a later analysis, TCR association rates were found to vary across HLA loci, with the most associated TCRs seen for DRB1 alleles and the fewest for HLA-C alleles. V-gene and J-gene trimming of TCR beta chains was associated with a missense DCLRE1C variant in a later genetic analysis, and the association was replicated in an independent cohort. Because the 87-base-pair reads could not distinguish some IMGT-functional V segments, including TRBV6-2 and TRBV6-3, those segments were excluded. At a false discovery rate of 0.05, a later analysis linked around 17,000 TCR beta sequences to specific HLA alleles. A further reported finding was that TCR beta sequences accurately predicted the HLA-A and HLA-B alleles for most subjects in the first cohort.

V and J are truncated by 6 bases and 3 bases respectively, leaving an intervening sequence of 11 bases. Inclusive of the bounding cysteine and phenylalanine, the CDR3 is 14 residues long. The sequence is cut down to CDR3 DNA, 42 bases in frame from base 1. The germline V gene sets CDR1 to SNHLY and CDR2 to FYNNEI. Points on this clone: Its antigen remains unidentified. No base quality information exists; no much larger clone differs at one position.

The cohort comprised fewer than 750 healthy bone marrow donors. At the time of sampling, all cohort members were nominally healthy, though unrecorded immune exposures were likely present. The donor tested CMV seronegative, placing the donor among the 350 or so seronegative members of the cohort. Every donor gave a peripheral blood sample, and the peripheral blood mononuclear cells from that sample were used for TCR beta sequencing. Genomic DNA was extracted from the blood cell samples with the Qiagen DNeasy Blood Extraction Kit. Library method: the immunoSEQ multiplex PCR assay. For the multiplex PCR, a mixture combining 60 forward primers for TCR Vbeta segments and 13 reverse primers for TCR Jbeta segments was used. The CDR3 region of rearranged TCR beta genes was amplified from genomic DNA by a multiplex PCR assay. On the Illumina HiSeq System, the amplified TCR beta libraries were sequenced as 87-base-pair reads. The original pipeline was this. Across the 640 or so repertoires, a later analysis counted some 81 million unique TCR beta chains, around 10 million of which were shared by at least two donors. Raw reads were error-corrected and collapsed into unique sequences by a nearest-neighbor algorithm in which closely related sequences were merged to remove PCR and sequencing errors. CDR3 sequences were aligned to IMGT reference sequences to assign V, D and J gene segments. For a sequence to be retained, at least a six-nucleotide match to both a V gene segment and a J gene segment was required. Rearrangements were classified as productive when the CDR3 lacked stop codons and remained in frame with V and J, and all other rearrangements were classified as non-productive. CDR3 was defined according to IMGT convention as the region running from the second conserved V-encoded cysteine to the conserved J-encoded phenylalanine. The earlier analysis of some 600 of the donors excluded sequences that lacked an unambiguous match to a single V gene segment. An earlier analysis of approximately 590 of the donors classified V segments as functional when productive rearrangements were above 56.7% and as segregating when the standard deviation between donors was above 5%. A statistical classification framework was built for diagnosing cytomegalovirus status from the catalog of TCR beta chain sequences. V and J gene assignment, in a later analysis, came from comparing TCR nucleotide sequences with IMGT/GENE-DB human TR gene sequences. The TCRdist pipeline was used in a later analysis to assign CDR3 sequences and most-parsimonious VDJ recombination scenarios. A later analysis defined each TCR beta chain by its CDR3 amino acid sequence plus V-gene family, and excluded reads lacking a unique V-gene family. As a way to deal with suspected cross-contamination and a sequencing artifact, a later analysis dropped more than 500 nucleotide sequences that were highly shared and had low generation probability. A later analysis calculated a clonal expansion index for each public chain from normalized within-repertoire ranks of inferred template counts. In a later analysis, generation probabilities were computed using a VDJ recombination model fitted to out-of-frame rearrangements, and the results were checked against IGoR. In a later analysis, TCR-TCR, TCR-HLA and TCR-CMV co-occurrence was scored with hypergeometric tests, and a repertoire-size bias correction was applied to TCR pairs. A later analysis estimated false discovery rates by permuting HLA or CMV assignments 20 times. In a later analysis, co-occurring TCRs were grouped using DBSCAN, with TCRdist sequence similarity added in when clustering inside HLA-allele-positive subsets. For co-occurrence clustering, repertoires with fewer than 30,000 or more than 120,000 public chains were excluded, along with four to six repertoires with anomalous nucleotide sharing. The clones in this table, taken by TCRdb from immuneACCESS, are in-frame only. Not every clone is retained; where verified, under half of the shortfall comes from an unresolved V gene, and the cause of the rest is unknown. V and J calls and clone size are given by that table; D and trimming were obtained from the DNA. Present in this sample are about 140,000 clones, more than 70% of which were seen just once. Around 1.7% of the sample rests with the top ten.

The sample was PBMCs. The chain is made from TRBV2 and TRBJ1-4; no D gene call is confident. The sequence came from a woman aged 40 to 55 in good health and CMV-seronegative. The CDR3 reads CASRPGRSNEKLFF. The nucleotide sequence reads as follows: TGTGCCAGCAGACCCGGCAGGTCTAATGAAAAACTGTTTTTT.